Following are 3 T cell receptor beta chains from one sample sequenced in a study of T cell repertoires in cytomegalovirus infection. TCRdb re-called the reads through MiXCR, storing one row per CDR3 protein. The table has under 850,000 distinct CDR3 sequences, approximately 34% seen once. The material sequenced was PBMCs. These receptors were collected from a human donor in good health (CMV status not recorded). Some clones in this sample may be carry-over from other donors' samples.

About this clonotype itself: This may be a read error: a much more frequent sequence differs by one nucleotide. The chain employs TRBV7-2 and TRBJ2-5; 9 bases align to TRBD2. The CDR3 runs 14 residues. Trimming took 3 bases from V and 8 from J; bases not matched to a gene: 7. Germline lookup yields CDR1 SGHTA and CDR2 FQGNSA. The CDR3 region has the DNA TGTGCCAGCAGCTTCCGGCGGGGGGGAGATACCCAGTACTTC. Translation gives CASSFRRGGDTQYF.

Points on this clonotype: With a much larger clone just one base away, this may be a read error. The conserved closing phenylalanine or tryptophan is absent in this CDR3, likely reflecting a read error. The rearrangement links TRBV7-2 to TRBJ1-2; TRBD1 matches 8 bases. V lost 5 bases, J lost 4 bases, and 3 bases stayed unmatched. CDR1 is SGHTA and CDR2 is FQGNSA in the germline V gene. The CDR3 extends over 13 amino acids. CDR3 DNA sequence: TGTGCCAGCAGCCTACAGGGGGTCTATGGCTACACCTTA. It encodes CASSLQGVYGYTL.

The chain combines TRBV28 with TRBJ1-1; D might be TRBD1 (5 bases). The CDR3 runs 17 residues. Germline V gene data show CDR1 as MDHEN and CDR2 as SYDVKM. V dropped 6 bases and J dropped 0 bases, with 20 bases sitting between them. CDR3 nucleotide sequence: TGTGCCAGCAGGGGCCGGGACGGTATAATTCTGAACACTGAAGCTTTCTTT. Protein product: CASRGRDGIILNTEAFF.